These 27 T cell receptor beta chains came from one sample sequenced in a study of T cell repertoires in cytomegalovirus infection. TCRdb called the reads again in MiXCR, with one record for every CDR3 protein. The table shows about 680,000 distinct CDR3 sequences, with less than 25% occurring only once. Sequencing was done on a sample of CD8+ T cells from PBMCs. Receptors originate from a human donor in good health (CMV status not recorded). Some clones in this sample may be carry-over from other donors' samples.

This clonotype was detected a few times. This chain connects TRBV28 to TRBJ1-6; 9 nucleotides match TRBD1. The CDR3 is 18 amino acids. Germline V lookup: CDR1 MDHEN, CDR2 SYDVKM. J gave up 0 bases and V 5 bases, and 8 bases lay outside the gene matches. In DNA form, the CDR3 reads TGTGCCAGCAGTACCGGACAGGGGCTAAGCTCCTATAATTCACCCCTCCACTTT. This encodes CASSTGQGLSSYNSPLHF.

CDR3 bases: TGTGCCAGCAGCTACGGGGTTCTGGAGACAGATACGCAGTATTTT. It is translated as CASSYGVLETDTQYF. The chain combines TRBV7-6 with TRBJ2-3; tentatively, D is TRBD2 (5 bases). The CDR3 runs 15 residues. V lost 4 bases to trimming and J lost 3 bases, with 14 bases between them. Germline CDR1 SGHVS, CDR2 FNYEAQ.

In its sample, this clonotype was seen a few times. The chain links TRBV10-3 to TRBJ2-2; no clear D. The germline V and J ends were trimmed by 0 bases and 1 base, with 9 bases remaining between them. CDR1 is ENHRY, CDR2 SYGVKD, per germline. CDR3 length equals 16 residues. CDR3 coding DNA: TGTGCCATCAGTGAGTCGGGATGGCGGAACACCGGGGAGCTGTTTTTT. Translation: CAISESGWRNTGELFF.

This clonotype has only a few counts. CDR3 protein: CASSSARGLQITDTQYF. For the CDR3, the DNA is TGTGCCAGCAGTTCGGCTCGGGGGCTGCAAATCACAGATACGCAGTATTTT. This chain uses TRBV28 with TRBJ2-3; TRBD1 or TRBD2 may be the D gene (6 bases each). Germline-derived CDR1 and CDR2 are MDHEN and SYDVKM. This CDR3 has 17 amino acids. Trimming took off 4 bases at V and 2 bases at J, with 19 bases between the two ends. Supplemented by reference TRBV28 and TRBJ2-3, the full variable domain reads DVKVTQSSRYLVKRTGEKVFLECVQDMDHENMFWYRQDPGLGLRLIYFSYDVKMKEKGDIPEGYSVSREKKERFSLILESASTNQTSMYLCASSSARGLQITDTQYFGPGTRLTVL.

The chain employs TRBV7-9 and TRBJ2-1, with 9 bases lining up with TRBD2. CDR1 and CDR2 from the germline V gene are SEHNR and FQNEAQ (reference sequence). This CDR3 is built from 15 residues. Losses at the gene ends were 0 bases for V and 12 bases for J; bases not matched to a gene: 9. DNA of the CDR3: TGTGCCAGCAGCTTAGCGGGGCGGGGGGGCCTGTGGCAGTTCTTC. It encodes CASSLAGRGGLWQFF.

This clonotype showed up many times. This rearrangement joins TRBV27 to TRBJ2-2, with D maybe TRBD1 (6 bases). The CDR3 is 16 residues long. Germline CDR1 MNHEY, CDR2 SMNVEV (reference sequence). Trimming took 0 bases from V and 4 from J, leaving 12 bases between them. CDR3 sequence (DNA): TGTGCCAGCAGTTTATCTCCAGGGGTGAGCACCGGGGAGCTGTTTTTT. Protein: CASSLSPGVSTGELFF.

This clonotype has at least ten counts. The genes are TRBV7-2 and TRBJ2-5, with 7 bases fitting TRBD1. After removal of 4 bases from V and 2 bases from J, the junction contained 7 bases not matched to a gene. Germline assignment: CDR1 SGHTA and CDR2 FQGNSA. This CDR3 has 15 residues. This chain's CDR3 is CASSSYGQEQETQYF. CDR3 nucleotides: TGTGCCAGCAGCTCATATGGACAGGAGCAAGAGACCCAGTACTTC. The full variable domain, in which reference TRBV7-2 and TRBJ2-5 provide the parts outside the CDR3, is GAGVSQSPSNKVTEKGKDVELRCDPISGHTALYWYRQSLGQGLEFLIYFQGNSAPDKSGLPSDRFSAERTGGSVSTLTIQRTQQEDSAVYLCASSSYGQEQETQYFGPGTRLLVL.

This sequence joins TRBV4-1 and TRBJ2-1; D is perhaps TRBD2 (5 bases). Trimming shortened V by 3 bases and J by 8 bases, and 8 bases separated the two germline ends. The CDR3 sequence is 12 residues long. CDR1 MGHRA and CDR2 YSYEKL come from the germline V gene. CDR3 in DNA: TGCGCCAGCAGCCAGGACTGGCATGAGCAGTTCTTC. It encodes CASSQDWHEQFF.

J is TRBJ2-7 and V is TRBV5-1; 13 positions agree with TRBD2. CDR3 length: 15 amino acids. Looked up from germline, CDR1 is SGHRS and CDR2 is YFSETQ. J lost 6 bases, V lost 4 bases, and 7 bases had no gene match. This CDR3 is CASSGTSGGASEQYF. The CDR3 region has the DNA TGCGCCAGCAGCGGTACTAGCGGGGGGGCCTCCGAGCAGTACTTC.

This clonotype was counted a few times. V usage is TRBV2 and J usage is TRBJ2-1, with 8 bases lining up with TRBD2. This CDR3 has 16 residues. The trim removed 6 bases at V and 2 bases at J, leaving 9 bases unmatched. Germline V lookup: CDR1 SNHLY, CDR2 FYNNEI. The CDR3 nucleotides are TGTGCCAGCAGGAGAAGAACTAGCGGAACCTACAATGAGCAGTTCTTC. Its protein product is CASRRRTSGTYNEQFF.

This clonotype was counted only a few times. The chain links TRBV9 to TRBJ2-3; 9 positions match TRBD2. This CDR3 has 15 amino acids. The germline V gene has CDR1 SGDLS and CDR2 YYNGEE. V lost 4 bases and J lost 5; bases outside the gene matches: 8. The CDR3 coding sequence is TGTGCCAGCAGCCCTGGGACTAGCTCGAAAGATACGCAGTATTTT. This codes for CASSPGTSSKDTQYF.

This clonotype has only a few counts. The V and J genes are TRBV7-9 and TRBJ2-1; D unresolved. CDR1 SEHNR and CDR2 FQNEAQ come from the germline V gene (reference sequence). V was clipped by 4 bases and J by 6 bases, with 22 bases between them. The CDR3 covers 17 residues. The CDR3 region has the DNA TGTGCCAGCAGCTCCATGGCCGATTTGCCCCCATCCAATGAGCAGTTCTTC. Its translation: CASSSMADLPPSNEQFF.

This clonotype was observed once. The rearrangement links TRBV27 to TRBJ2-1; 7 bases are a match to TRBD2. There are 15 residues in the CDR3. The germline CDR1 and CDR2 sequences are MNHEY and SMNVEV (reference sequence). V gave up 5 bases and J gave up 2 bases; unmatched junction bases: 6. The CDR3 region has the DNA TGTGCCAGCAGTGGACCGGGGGGAACCTACAATGAGCAGTTCTTC. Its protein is CASSGPGGTYNEQFF.

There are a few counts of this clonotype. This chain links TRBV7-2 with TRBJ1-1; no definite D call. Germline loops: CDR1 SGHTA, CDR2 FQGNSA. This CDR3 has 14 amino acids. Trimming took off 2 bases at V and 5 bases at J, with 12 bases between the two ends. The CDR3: CASSLLGIGTEAFF. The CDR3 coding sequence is TGTGCCAGCAGCTTATTAGGGATAGGTACTGAAGCTTTCTTT. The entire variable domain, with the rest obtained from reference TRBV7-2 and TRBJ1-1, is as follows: GAGVSQSPSNKVTEKGKDVELRCDPISGHTALYWYRQSLGQGLEFLIYFQGNSAPDKSGLPSDRFSAERTGGSVSTLTIQRTQQEDSAVYLCASSLLGIGTEAFFGQGTRLTVV.

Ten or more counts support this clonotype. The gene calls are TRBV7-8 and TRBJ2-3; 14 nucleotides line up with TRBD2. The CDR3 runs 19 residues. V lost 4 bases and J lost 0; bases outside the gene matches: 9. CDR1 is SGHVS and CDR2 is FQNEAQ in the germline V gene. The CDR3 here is CASSSERTSGGFSTDTQYF. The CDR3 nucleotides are TGTGCCAGCAGCTCGGAAAGGACTAGCGGGGGGTTTAGCACAGATACGCAGTATTTT.

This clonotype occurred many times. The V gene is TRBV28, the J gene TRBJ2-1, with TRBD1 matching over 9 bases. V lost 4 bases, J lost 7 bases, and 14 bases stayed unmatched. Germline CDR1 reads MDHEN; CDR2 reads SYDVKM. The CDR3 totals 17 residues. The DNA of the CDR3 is TGTGCCAGCAGTTCAATGAGGACAGGGGTTGATGTGAATGAGCAGTTCTTC. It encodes CASSSMRTGVDVNEQFF.

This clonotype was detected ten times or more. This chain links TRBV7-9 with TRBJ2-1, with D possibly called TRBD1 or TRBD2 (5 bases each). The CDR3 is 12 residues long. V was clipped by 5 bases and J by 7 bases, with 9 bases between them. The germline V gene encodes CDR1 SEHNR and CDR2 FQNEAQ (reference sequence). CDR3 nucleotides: TGTGCCAGCAGCCCGGGGCGGAATGAGCAGTTCTTC. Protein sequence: CASSPGRNEQFF.

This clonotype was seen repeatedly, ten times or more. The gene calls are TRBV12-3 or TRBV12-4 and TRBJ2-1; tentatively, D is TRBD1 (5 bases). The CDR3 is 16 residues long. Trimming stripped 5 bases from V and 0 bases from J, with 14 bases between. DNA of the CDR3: TGTGCCAGCAGTACCAGGGAACAGGTCTCCTACAATGAGCAGTTCTTC. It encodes CASSTREQVSYNEQFF.

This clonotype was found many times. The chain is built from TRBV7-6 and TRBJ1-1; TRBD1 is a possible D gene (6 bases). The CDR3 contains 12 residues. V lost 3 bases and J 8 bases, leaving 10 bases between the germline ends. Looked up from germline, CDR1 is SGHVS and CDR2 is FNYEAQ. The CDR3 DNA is TGTGCCAGCAGCTTGTACAGGGAAGAAGCTTTCTTT. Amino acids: CASSLYREEAFF.

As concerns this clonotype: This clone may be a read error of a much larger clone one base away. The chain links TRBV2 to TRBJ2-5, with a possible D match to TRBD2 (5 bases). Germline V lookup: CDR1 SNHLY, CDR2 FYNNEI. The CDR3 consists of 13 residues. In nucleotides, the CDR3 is TGTGCCAGCAGTGGGCTAGCCCAAGAGACCCGGTACTTC. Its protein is CASSGLAQETRYF.

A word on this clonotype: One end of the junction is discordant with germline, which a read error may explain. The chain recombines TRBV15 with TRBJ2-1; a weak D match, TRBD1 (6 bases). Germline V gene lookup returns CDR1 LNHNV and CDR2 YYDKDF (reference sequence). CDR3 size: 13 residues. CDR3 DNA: TGTGCCACCTGCAGTACCACAGGGTATGAGCAGTTCTTC. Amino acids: CATCSTTGYEQFF.

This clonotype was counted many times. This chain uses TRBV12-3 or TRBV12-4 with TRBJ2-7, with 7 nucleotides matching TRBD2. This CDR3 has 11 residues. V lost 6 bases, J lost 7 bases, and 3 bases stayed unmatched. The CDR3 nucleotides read TGTGCCAGCAGCTGGGGGGGAGAGCAGTACTTC. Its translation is CASSWGGEQYF.

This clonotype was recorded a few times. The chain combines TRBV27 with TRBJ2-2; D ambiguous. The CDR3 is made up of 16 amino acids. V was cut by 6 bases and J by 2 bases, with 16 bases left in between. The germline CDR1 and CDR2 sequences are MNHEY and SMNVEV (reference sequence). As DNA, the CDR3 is TGTGCCAGCAGCCAATTCCCCAGATTAAACACCGGGGAGCTGTTTTTT. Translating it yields CASSQFPRLNTGELFF.

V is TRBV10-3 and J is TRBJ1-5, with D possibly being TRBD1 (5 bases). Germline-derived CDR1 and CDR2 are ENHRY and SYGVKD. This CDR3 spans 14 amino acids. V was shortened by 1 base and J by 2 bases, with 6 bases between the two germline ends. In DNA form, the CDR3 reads TGTGCCATCAGTGAGTTGGGGGGCAATCAGCCCCAGCATTTT. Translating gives CAISELGGNQPQHF.

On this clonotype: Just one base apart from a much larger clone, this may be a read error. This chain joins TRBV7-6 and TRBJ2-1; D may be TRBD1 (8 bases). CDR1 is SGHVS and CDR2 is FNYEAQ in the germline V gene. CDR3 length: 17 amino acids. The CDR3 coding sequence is TGTGCCAACAGCTCGACAGGGAGGGACAGGCCCAACAATGAGCAGTTCTTC. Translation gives CANSSTGRDRPNNEQFF. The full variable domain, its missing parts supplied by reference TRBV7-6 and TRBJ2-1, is GAGVSQSPRYKVTKRGQDVALRCDPISGHVSLYWYRQALGQGPEFLTYFNYEAQQDKSGLPNDRFSAERPEGSISTLTIQRTEQRDSAMYRCANSSTGRDRPNNEQFFGPGTRLTVL.

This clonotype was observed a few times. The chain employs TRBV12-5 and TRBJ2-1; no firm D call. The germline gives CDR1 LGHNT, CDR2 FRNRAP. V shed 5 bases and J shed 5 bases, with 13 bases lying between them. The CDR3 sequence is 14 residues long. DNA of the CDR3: TGTGCTAGTGGTAGCGAATCAACACACAATGAGCAGTTCTTC. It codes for CASGSESTHNEQFF. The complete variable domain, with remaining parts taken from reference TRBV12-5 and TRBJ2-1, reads DARVTQTPRHKVTEMGQEVTMRCQPILGHNTVFWYRQTMMQGLELLAYFRNRAPLDDSGMPKDRFSAEMPDATLATLKIQPSEPRDSAVYFCASGSESTHNEQFFGPGTRLTVL.

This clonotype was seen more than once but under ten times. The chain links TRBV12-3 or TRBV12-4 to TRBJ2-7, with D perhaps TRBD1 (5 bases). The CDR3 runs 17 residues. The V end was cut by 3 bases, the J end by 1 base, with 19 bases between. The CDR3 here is CASSFNAGIIPSYEQYF. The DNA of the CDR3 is TGTGCCAGCAGTTTTAATGCAGGGATCATCCCTTCCTACGAGCAGTACTTC.